This T cell receptor beta chain stems from a study of vaccination and CD4 T cells after COVID-19. Background on the study: Each enrolled participant received a two-dose regimen of either BNT162b2 or mRNA-1273 vaccine. Control wells got either CEFX epitopes, HIV-1 Nef peptides, or no peptide at all.

The CDR3 spans 15 residues. V shed 5 bases and J 6 bases; nucleotides not matched to a gene: 10. Per germline, CDR1 SNHLY and CDR2 FYNNEI. The Oncomine TCR Beta short-read assay sequenced DNA from cultured CD4+ T cells. Using the QIAamp micro DNA kit, genomic DNA was extracted from the CD4+ T cells that had been cultured. TCRdb reprocessed the PCR reads with MiXCR, giving one entry per CDR3 protein. This table has nearly 15,000 distinct CDR3 sequences, roughly 53% appearing once. As regards this clonotype: Its antigen remains unknown.

Treatment in this sample: roughly 11-day PBMC culture with coronavirus spike peptide pools or control peptides (ViraFEST assay). The material was CD4+ T cells from blood, cultured in vitro, obtained before SARS-CoV-2 vaccination. The receptor comes from a human donor who had recovered from COVID-19. The chain employs TRBV2 and TRBJ1-2, with TRBD1 matching 9 bases. The CDR3 region has the DNA TGTGCCAGCAGTTGGGACAGGGACAGGAGGGATGGCTACACCTTC. It encodes CASSWDRDRRDGYTF.